Sequencing of this T cell receptor (beta chain) was carried out in a study of blood T cells in healthy people across ages. This CDR3 spans 14 amino acids. The ends lost 5 bases at V and 7 bases at J; junction bases unmatched: 8. CDR1 and CDR2 (germline): MNHEY, SMNVEV (reference sequence). The second PCR ran about 7 to 12 cycles with a sample-barcoded 5' primer and J-beta primers. In TCRdb, the 5' RACE reads were re-called with MiXCR into one record per CDR3 protein. The data hold around 1,700,000 distinct CDR3 sequences, with 28% observed a single time. This clonotype has only a few counts. The specimen was blood. The chain combines TRBV27 with TRBJ2-1; 7 positions agree with TRBD2. The TCR originated in a woman in her 30s in good health. This chain's CDR3 is CASSMGGPANEQFF. The CDR3 coding sequence is TGTGCCAGCAGTATGGGAGGGCCGGCGAATGAGCAGTTCTTC.